A selection of T cell receptor beta chains follows, all from one sample in a study of blood T cell repertoires in COVID-19. Assay used: immunoSEQ multiplex PCR; TCRdb lists only in-frame clones, some missing. The sample has about 49,000 clones, 82% seen once. The sequenced sample consisted of peripheral blood. These receptors were obtained from a woman in her fifties or sixties with acute or convalescent COVID-19. Both conserved end residues are trimmed from each CDR3.

j_call: TRBJ1-2; v_call: TRBV4-1; cdr3_length: 12; cdr3_aa: ASTPRQGNYGYT
j_call: TRBJ2-3; v_call: TRBV4-1; cdr3_length: 13; cdr3_aa: ASSPWSGNTDTQY
j_call: TRBJ1-5; v_call: TRBV3-1/TRBV3-2; cdr3_length: 12; cdr3_aa: ASRKEAGDQPQH
j_call: TRBJ2-2; v_call: TRBV19; cdr3_length: 14; cdr3_aa: ASSINRGGEHRGAV
j_call: TRBJ1-6; v_call: TRBV5-1; cdr3_length: 14; cdr3_aa: ASSSTGLNYNSPLH
j_call: TRBJ1-5; v_call: TRBV19; cdr3_length: 15; cdr3_aa: ASSIARGRRGNQPQH
j_call: TRBJ1-2; v_call: TRBV12-3/TRBV12-4; cdr3_length: 11; cdr3_aa: ASSSSGYYGYT
j_call: TRBJ2-2; v_call: TRBV25-1; cdr3_length: 12; cdr3_aa: ASTTGGHTGELF
j_call: TRBJ1-1; v_call: TRBV19; cdr3_length: 12; cdr3_aa: ASSTLTGGTEAF
j_call: TRBJ2-3; v_call: TRBV5-1; cdr3_length: 14; cdr3_aa: ASSLGLAGTTDTQY
j_call: TRBJ1-2; v_call: TRBV19; cdr3_length: 10; cdr3_aa: ASTDSNYGYT
j_call: TRBJ1-1; v_call: TRBV19; cdr3_length: 16; cdr3_aa: ASSTRGRGQSRDTEAF
j_call: TRBJ2-3; v_call: TRBV9; cdr3_length: 14; cdr3_aa: ASSVALGGTVQTQY
j_call: TRBJ1-1; v_call: TRBV3-1/TRBV3-2; cdr3_length: 14; cdr3_aa: ASSQGPGVLNTEAF
j_call: TRBJ1-2; v_call: TRBV6-1; cdr3_length: 10; cdr3_aa: ASSEGGYGYT
j_call: TRBJ1-3; v_call: TRBV5-1; cdr3_length: 13; cdr3_aa: ASSLDSFSGNTIY
j_call: TRBJ2-2; v_call: TRBV6-5; cdr3_length: 13; cdr3_aa: ASSPGTTQTRELF
j_call: TRBJ1-4; v_call: TRBV21-1; cdr3_length: 12; cdr3_aa: ASSKNRGCEKLF
j_call: TRBJ2-2; v_call: TRBV5-1; cdr3_length: 14; cdr3_aa: ASSLTAFGSTGELF
j_call: TRBJ2-1; v_call: TRBV30; cdr3_length: 12; cdr3_aa: AWSVAGSYNEQF
j_call: TRBJ2-1; v_call: TRBV24-1; cdr3_length: 13; cdr3_aa: ATSFGTSGRNEQF
j_call: TRBJ2-7; v_call: TRBV10-3; cdr3_length: 12; cdr3_aa: AISEGGGVYEQY
j_call: TRBJ1-4; v_call: TRBV30; cdr3_length: 13; cdr3_aa: AWSVQGAPNEKLF
j_call: TRBJ1-2; v_call: TRBV6-5; cdr3_length: 12; cdr3_aa: ASRLQGEGTGYT
j_call: TRBJ1-1; v_call: TRBV6-1; cdr3_length: 14; cdr3_aa: ASSESYRTGRTEAF
j_call: TRBJ1-5; v_call: TRBV6-5; cdr3_length: 13; cdr3_aa: ASMDREYSNQPQH
j_call: TRBJ1-3; v_call: TRBV18; cdr3_length: 19; cdr3_aa: ASSPPSSGTVKRSSGNTIY